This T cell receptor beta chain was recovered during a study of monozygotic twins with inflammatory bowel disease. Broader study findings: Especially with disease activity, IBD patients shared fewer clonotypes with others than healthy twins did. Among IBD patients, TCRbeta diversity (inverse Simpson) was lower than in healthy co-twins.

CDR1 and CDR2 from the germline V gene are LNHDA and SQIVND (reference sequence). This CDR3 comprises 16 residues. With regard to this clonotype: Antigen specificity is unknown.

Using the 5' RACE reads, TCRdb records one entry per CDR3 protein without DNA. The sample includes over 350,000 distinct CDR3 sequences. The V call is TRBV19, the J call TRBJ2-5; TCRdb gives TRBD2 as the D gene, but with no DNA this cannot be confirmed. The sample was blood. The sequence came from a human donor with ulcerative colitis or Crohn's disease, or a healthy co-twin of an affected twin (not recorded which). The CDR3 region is CASTSIGGPSIKTQYF. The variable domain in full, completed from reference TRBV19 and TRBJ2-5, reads DGGITQSPKYLFRKEGQNVTLSCEQNLNHDAMYWYRQDPGQGLRLIYYSQIVNDFQKGDIAEGYSVSREKKESFPLTVTSAQKNPTAFYLCASTSIGGPSIKTQYFGPGTRLLVL.